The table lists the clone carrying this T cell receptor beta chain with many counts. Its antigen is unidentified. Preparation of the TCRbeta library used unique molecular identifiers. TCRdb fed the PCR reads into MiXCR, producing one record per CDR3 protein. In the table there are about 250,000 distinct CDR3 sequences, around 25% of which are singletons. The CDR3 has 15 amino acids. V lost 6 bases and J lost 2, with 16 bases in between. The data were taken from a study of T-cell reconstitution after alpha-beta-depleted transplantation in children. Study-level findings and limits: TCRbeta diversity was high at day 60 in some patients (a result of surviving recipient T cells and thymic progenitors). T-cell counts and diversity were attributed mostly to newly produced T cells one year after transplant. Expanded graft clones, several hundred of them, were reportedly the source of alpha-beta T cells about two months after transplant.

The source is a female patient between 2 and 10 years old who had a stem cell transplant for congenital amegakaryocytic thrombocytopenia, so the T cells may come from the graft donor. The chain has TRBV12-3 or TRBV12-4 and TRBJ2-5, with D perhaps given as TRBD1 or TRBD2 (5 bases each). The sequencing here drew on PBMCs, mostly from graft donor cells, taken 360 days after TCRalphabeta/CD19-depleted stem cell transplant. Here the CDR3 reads CASSRAGTTQETQYF. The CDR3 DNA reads TGTGCCAGCAGCCGGGCCGGGACGACTCAAGAGACCCAGTACTTC.